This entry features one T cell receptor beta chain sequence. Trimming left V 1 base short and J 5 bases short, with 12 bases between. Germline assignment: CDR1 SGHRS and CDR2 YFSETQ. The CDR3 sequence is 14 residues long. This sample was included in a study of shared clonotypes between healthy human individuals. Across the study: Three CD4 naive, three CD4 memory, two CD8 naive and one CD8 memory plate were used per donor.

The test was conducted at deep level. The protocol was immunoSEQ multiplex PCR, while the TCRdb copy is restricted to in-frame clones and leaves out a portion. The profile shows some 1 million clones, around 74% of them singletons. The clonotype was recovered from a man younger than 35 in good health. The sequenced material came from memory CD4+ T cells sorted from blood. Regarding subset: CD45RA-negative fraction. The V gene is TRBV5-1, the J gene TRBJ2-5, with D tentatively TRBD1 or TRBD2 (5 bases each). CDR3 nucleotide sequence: TGCGCCAGCAGCTTGTGGTCTAGGGACGAGACCCAGTACTTC. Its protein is CASSLWSRDETQYF.